The present entry profiles one TCR beta chain with its context. Its matching antigen is unknown. The sample is drawn from a study of siplizumab effects on memory and regulatory T cells. Whole-study results and caveats: An assignable naive or memory phenotype was lacking in roughly 80-95% of proliferating CD4+ or CD8+ clones. The naive T cell population seemed more diverse than memory cells and seemed a major contributor to the alloresponse.

CDR1 and CDR2 (germline): SGDLS, YYNGEE. The V and J ends lost 1 base and 4 bases respectively, with 12 bases between them. The CDR3 has 15 residues. Profiled with immunoSEQ multiplex PCR; TCRdb holds only in-frame clones, not every one. The data show around 82,000 clones, roughly 93% seen once. V and J are TRBV9 and TRBJ2-1; unclear D gene. The TCR was taken from a human donor in good health. The source material was CD8+ T cells sorted from blood. CDR3 sequence: CASSVSVSVYNEQFF. The CDR3, as DNA: TGTGCCAGCAGCGTATCAGTGTCGGTTTACAATGAGCAGTTCTTC.